Below, 22 T cell receptor beta chains from the same sample are listed, as sequenced in a study of shared clonotypes between healthy human individuals. CD8 cells classed as naive were CD45RO-negative and positively selected for CCR7, excluding terminally differentiated effector memory CD45RA+ cells. This table comes from immunoSEQ multiplex PCR, and its TCRdb copy is limited to in-frame clones, with some not included. The table has millions of clones, about 93% seen once; the top ten hold under 2%. Material for sequencing was naive CD8+ T cells from PBMCs. These receptors were collected from a man between 18 and 29 years old in good health. Some clones in this sample may be carry-over from other donors' samples.

V is TRBV7-9 and J is TRBJ2-1; TRBD1 is a possible D gene (5 bases). Per germline, CDR1 SEHNR and CDR2 FQNEAQ (reference sequence). There are 14 residues in the CDR3. V was pared by 4 bases and J by 3 bases, with 10 bases between. The CDR3 coding sequence is TGTGCCAGCAGCTGGCCGACAGACTACAATGAGCAGTTCTTC. It translates to CASSWPTDYNEQFF.

V gene TRBV2 combines with J gene TRBJ1-2; 7 nucleotides line up with TRBD1. Trimming at V came to 7 bases and at J to 0 bases, leaving 11 bases not matched to a gene. The CDR3 extends over 16 amino acids. Germline CDR1 reads SNHLY; CDR2 reads FYNNEI. CDR3 nucleotide sequence: TGTGCCAGCAATAGACAGGGCCGACTTCCTAACTATGGCTACACCTTC. This sequence encodes CASNRQGRLPNYGYTF. Full variable domain (rest looked up from reference TRBV2 and TRBJ1-2): EPEVTQTPSHQVTQMGQEVILRCVPISNHLYFYWYRQILGQKVEFLVSFYNNEISEKSEIFDDQFSVERPDGSNFTLKIRSTKLEDSAMYFCASNRQGRLPNYGYTFGSGTRLTVV.

The J gene is TRBJ2-1, the V gene TRBV7-9; a possible D gene is TRBD1 (5 bases). V lost 4 bases and J lost 3, with 13 bases in between. This CDR3 is built from 15 residues. Germline V CDR1 and CDR2: SEHNR, FQNEAQ (reference sequence). CDR3 loop: CASSSPGPLYNEQFF. CDR3 bases: TGTGCCAGCAGCTCCCCAGGGCCCCTCTACAATGAGCAGTTCTTC.

The CDR3 DNA reads TGTGCCAGCAGCCAAGATAATTCGGGGGGCGCTTTCGACTATGGCTACACCTTC. Its translation: CASSQDNSGGAFDYGYTF. The rearrangement links TRBV4-2 to TRBJ1-2, with a tentative D call TRBD1 (6 bases). This CDR3 has 18 residues. Germline CDR1 is LGHNA and CDR2 is YNFKEQ. The V gene lost 0 bases and the J gene lost 3 bases, with 20 bases spanning the gap.

The J gene is TRBJ2-2, the V gene TRBV11-2; D not certain. Trimming cost V 3 bases and J 6 bases, with 5 bases left between them. Germline V gene data show CDR1 as SGHAT and CDR2 as FQNNGV. The CDR3 consists of 12 residues. In nucleotides, the CDR3 is TGTGCCAGCAGCTTTCTCCCCGGGGAGCTGTTTTTT. Its protein is CASSFLPGELFF.

The V and J genes are TRBV29-1 and TRBJ1-1; D is unclear. CDR3 length: 13 amino acids. Germline V gene sequence: CDR1 SQVTM, CDR2 ANQGSEA. The V gene lost 6 bases and the J gene lost 5 bases, with 16 bases spanning the gap. The CDR3: CSVFRRSETEAFF. Written as DNA, the CDR3 is TGCAGCGTGTTCCGGCGAAGCGAAACTGAAGCTTTCTTT.

The chain recombines TRBV15 with TRBJ2-1; no firm D call. V lost 5 bases and J lost 7, with 12 bases in between. In germline, CDR1 is LNHNV, CDR2 YYDKDF (reference sequence). The CDR3 runs 13 residues. CDR3 amino acids: CATSRLPHNEQFF. Here the CDR3 DNA reads TGTGCCACCAGCCGGTTACCCCATAATGAGCAGTTCTTC.

The chain uses TRBV28 and TRBJ2-7; the D gene is possibly TRBD1 (5 bases). The germline CDR1 and CDR2 sequences are MDHEN and SYDVKM. There are 12 residues in the CDR3. Trimming removed 4 bases from V and 6 bases from J, with 10 bases in between. The CDR3 here is CASSSNDSEQYF. The CDR3 region has the DNA TGTGCCAGCAGTTCCAACGACAGCGAGCAGTACTTC.

There are a few counts of this clone. This CDR3 is also generated by other DNA sequences in the sample. The chain links TRBV14 to TRBJ1-1; D gene unclear. This CDR3 spans 13 amino acids. Deletions cut 1 base from V and 3 bases from J, with 6 bases between. Per the germline V gene, CDR1 is SGHDN and CDR2 is FVKESK. The CDR3 sequence: CASSQGRYTEAFF. In nucleotides, the CDR3 is TGTGCCAGCAGCCAAGGGCGGTACACTGAAGCTTTCTTT.

V and J are TRBV4-3 and TRBJ2-2, with D uncertain. The CDR3 contains 17 residues. V was cut by 4 bases and J by 4 bases, with 19 bases left in between. Germline-derived CDR1 and CDR2 are LGHNA and YSLEER. CDR3 nucleotide sequence: TGCGCCAGCAGCCCGGGCCTAGAATTATGGGGCACCGGGGAGCTGTTTTTT. This gives the protein CASSPGLELWGTGELFF.

The V and J genes are TRBV2 and TRBJ2-1; D perhaps matches TRBD2 (6 bases). Germline CDR1 SNHLY, CDR2 FYNNEI. The CDR3 is made up of 19 amino acids. Deletions cut 3 bases from V and 6 bases from J, with 27 bases between. CDR3 in amino acids: CASSEEGLGWDSQSNEQFF. In nucleotides, the CDR3 is TGTGCCAGCAGTGAGGAGGGACTCGGGTGGGACTCACAATCCAATGAGCAGTTCTTC.

The chain has TRBV13 and TRBJ2-3, with D maybe TRBD1 (6 bases). Germline V gene lookup returns CDR1 PRHDT and CDR2 FYEKMQ (reference sequence). Trimming removed 4 bases at V and 5 bases at J, with 13 bases between. CDR3 length: 14 amino acids. CDR3 in amino acids: CASSSHRAGDTQYF. DNA for the CDR3: TGTGCCAGCAGCTCTCACAGGGCGGGAGATACGCAGTATTTT. Full variable domain (outside the CDR3, taken from reference TRBV13 and TRBJ2-3): AAGVIQSPRHLIKEKRETATLKCYPIPRHDTVYWYQQGPGQDPQFLISFYEKMQSDKGSIPDRFSAQQFSDYHSELNMSSLELGDSALYFCASSSHRAGDTQYFGPGTRLTVL.

The chain couples TRBV7-9 to TRBJ2-7; 10 bases line up with TRBD2. The germline V gene encodes CDR1 SEHNR and CDR2 FQNEAQ (reference sequence). The CDR3 sequence is 17 residues long. V shed 5 bases, J shed 0 bases, and the junction held 10 bases outside the gene matches. The CDR3: CASSDDTSGISSYEQYF. As DNA, the CDR3 is TGTGCCAGCAGCGATGATACTAGCGGGATTAGCTCCTACGAGCAGTACTTC. The full variable domain, with the rest looked up from reference TRBV7-9 and TRBJ2-7, is DTGVSQNPRHKITKRGQNVTFRCDPISEHNRLYWYRQTLGQGPEFLTYFQNEAQLEKSRLLSDRFSAERPKGSFSTLEIQRTEQGDSAMYLCASSDDTSGISSYEQYFGPGTRLTVT.

The chain uses TRBV27 and TRBJ1-2; D perhaps matches TRBD1 (5 bases). This CDR3 spans 16 amino acids. Germline CDR1 and CDR2: MNHEY and SMNVEV (reference sequence). The V and J ends lost 2 bases and 2 bases respectively, with 15 bases between them. The CDR3 sequence is CASSLSRSDSNYGYTF. CDR3 in DNA: TGTGCCAGCAGTTTAAGCCGATCAGACAGCAACTATGGCTACACCTTC.

V gene TRBV27 combines with J gene TRBJ1-1; D is unclear. The CDR3 totals 13 residues. The germline gives CDR1 MNHEY, CDR2 SMNVEV (reference sequence). V was trimmed by 0 bases and J by 4 bases, leaving 6 bases between them. The CDR3 sequence is CASSLSLSTEAFF. Here the CDR3 DNA reads TGTGCCAGCAGTTTATCCTTGAGCACTGAAGCTTTCTTT.

This sequence joins TRBV28 and TRBJ2-2; D call uncertain. Germline-derived CDR1 and CDR2 are MDHEN and SYDVKM. The CDR3 sequence is 15 residues long. Trimming cost V 3 bases and J 5 bases, with 13 bases left between them. CDR3 DNA sequence: TGTGCCAGCAGTTTGAGCCGGATGAAAACCGGGGAGCTGTTTTTT. Amino acid sequence: CASSLSRMKTGELFF.

The rearrangement links TRBV5-5 to TRBJ1-1, with no clear D. Germline values: CDR1 SGHKS, CDR2 YYEKEE (reference sequence). The germline V and J ends were trimmed by 0 bases and 1 base, with 10 bases remaining between them. The CDR3 is 15 residues long. The CDR3 DNA reads as TGTGCCAGCAGCTTGGCCGGACTGCCGAACACTGAAGCTTTCTTT. It is translated as CASSLAGLPNTEAFF.

The CDR3 reads CASSEAGARSYQPQHF. As DNA, the CDR3 is TGTGCCAGCAGTGAAGCCGGGGCCCGGTCGTATCAGCCCCAGCATTTT. This chain uses TRBV6-1 with TRBJ1-5; tentative D call: TRBD1 (5 bases). V shed 0 bases and J shed 5 bases, with 14 bases lying between them. The V gene's germline CDR1 is MNHNS and CDR2 SASEGT. The CDR3 loop spans 16 amino acids.

This chain connects TRBV27 to TRBJ2-7; tentative D call: TRBD1 (6 bases). Germline assignment: CDR1 MNHEY and CDR2 SMNVEV (reference sequence). The ends were cut back, 0 bases at V and 3 bases at J, with 9 bases in the middle. This CDR3 has 14 amino acids. The CDR3 DNA follows: TGTGCCAGCAGTTTATCTGTCAGGGGCTACGAGCAGTACTTC. Translated, it gives CASSLSVRGYEQYF.

The chain couples TRBV27 to TRBJ2-1; no clear D. The V gene lost 7 bases and the J gene lost 0 bases, with 10 bases spanning the gap. CDR1 and CDR2 (germline): MNHEY, SMNVEV (reference sequence). This CDR3 is 14 amino acids long. CDR3 in amino acids: CASNRLTSYNEQFF. The DNA for the CDR3 is TGTGCCAGCAATCGCCTTACCTCCTACAATGAGCAGTTCTTC.

DNA for the CDR3: TGTGCCAGCAGTGAAGCTCCCCGGGAGACCCAGTACTTC. This sequence encodes CASSEAPRETQYF. V is TRBV6-1 and J is TRBJ2-5, with D hard to call. Germline V gives CDR1 MNHNS, CDR2 SASEGT. CDR3 length: 13 residues. The V and J ends lost 0 bases and 5 bases respectively, with 7 bases between them.

This sequence joins TRBV27 and TRBJ2-2, with 7 bases identical to TRBD1. The CDR3 consists of 16 residues. Germline V gives CDR1 MNHEY, CDR2 SMNVEV (reference sequence). V lost 6 bases, J lost 0 bases, and 7 bases stayed unmatched. The CDR3 bases are TGTGCCAGCAGCCGTATTACAGGGGCGAACACCGGGGAGCTGTTTTTT. This translates into CASSRITGANTGELFF.